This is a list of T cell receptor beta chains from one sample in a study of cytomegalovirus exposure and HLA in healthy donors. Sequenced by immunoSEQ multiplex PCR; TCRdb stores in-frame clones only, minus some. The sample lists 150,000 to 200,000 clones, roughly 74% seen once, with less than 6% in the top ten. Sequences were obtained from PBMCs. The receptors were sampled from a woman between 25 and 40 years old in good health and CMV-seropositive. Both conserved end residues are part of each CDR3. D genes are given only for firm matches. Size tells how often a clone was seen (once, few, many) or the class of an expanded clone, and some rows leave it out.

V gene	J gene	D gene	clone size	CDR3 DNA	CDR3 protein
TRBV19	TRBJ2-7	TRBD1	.	TGTGCCAGTAGTCAAAAGACAGGGCTACACTACGAGCAGTACTTC	CASSQKTGLHYEQYF
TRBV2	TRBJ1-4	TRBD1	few	TGTGCCAGCAGTCAGGACAGGGGGGGTGAAAAACTGTTTTTT	CASSQDRGGEKLFF
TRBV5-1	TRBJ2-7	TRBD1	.	TGCGCCAGCAGCACGACAGGGTACGAGCAGTACTTC	CASSTTGYEQYF
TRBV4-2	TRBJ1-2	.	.	TGTGCCAGCAGCCAAGGACAGGCCCAGAACTATGGCTACACCTTC	CASSQGQAQNYGYTF
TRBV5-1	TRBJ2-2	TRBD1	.	TGCGCCAGCAGCTTGGGGACCGGGACAGGGATAGTTTCCGGGGAGCTGTTTTTT	CASSLGTGTGIVSGELFF
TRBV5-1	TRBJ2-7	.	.	TGCGCCAGCAGCTCGACAGGCCACGAGCAGTACTTC	CASSSTGHEQYF
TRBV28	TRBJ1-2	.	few	TGTGCCAGCAGTCGATCGGGGGACGGCTATGGCTACACCTTC	CASSRSGDGYGYTF
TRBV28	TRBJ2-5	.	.	TGTGCCAGCAGTTTATCCCGGGAGACCCAGTACTTC	CASSLSRETQYF
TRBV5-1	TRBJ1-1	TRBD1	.	TGCGCCAGCAGCCCCCGGGACAGCGGTAGGAACACTGAAGCTTTCTTT	CASSPRDSGRNTEAFF
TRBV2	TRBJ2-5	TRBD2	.	TGTGCCAGCAGGGGGACTAGCGGGGGGGAGACCCAGTACTTC	CASRGTSGGETQYF
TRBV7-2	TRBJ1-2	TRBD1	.	TGTGCCAGCAGCGAAGGGACAGGGGGCAATGGCTACACCTTC	CASSEGTGGNGYTF
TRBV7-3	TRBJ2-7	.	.	TGTGCCAGCAGCCCCAACAGGGTCGAGCAGTACTTC	CASSPNRVEQYF
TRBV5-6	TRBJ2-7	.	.	TGTGCCAGCAGCTTGGGCCAGGGGCTAAGCTCCTACGAGCAGTACTTC	CASSLGQGLSSYEQYF
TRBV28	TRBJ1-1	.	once	TGTGCCAGCAGTGGGGGAGGAGGGTTGGGCACTGAAGCTTTCTTT	CASSGGGGLGTEAFF
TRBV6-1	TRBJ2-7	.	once	TGTGCCAGCAGTCCTCAGTACGAGCAGTACTTC	CASSPQYEQYF
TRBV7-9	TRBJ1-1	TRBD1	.	TGTGCCAGCAGAGAATCCCGGGACAGGGGGCGTCGTACTGAAGCTTTCTTT	CASRESRDRGRRTEAFF
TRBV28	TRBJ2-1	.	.	TGTGCCAGCAGTTCCCCGGTTAGCGCAAGCTACAATGAGCAGTTCTTC	CASSSPVSASYNEQFF
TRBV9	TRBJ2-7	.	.	TGTGCCAGCAGCAGGGCAGCGGGCCCTCACGAGCAGTACTTC	CASSRAAGPHEQYF
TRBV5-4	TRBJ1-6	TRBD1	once	TGTGCCAGCAGCAATGGACAGGAGCTTTTGGCCCTCCACTTT	CASSNGQELLALHF
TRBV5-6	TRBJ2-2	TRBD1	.	TGTGCCAGCAGCACAGGGGGGAACACCGGGGAGCTGTTTTTT	CASSTGGNTGELFF
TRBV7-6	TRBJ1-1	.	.	TGTGCCAGCACCGGGGGGCAGAACACTGAAGCTTTCTTT	CASTGGQNTEAFF
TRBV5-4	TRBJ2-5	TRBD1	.	TGTGCCAGCAGCTCCGCAGGGGACAGGGGTCCAGAGACCCAGTACTTC	CASSSAGDRGPETQYF
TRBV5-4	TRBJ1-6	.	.	TGTGCCAGCAGCTCGCAGGGGCCCGGGGGGTCACCCCTCCACTTT	CASSSQGPGGSPLHF
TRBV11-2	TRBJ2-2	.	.	TGTGCCAGCAGCTTAGGACAGACAACCGGGGAGCTGTTTTTT	CASSLGQTTGELFF
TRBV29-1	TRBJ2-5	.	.	TGCAGCGTTGAAGGGCTCGGAGGGACCCAGTACTTC	CSVEGLGGTQYF
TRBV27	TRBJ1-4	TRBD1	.	TGTGCCAGCACCCTCGGGCGGGACAGGCCTGCAACTAATGAAAAACTGTTTTTT	CASTLGRDRPATNEKLFF
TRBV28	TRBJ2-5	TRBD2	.	TGTGCCAGCAGTCCGGGAGGGCCGGGGGAGACCCAGTACTTC	CASSPGGPGETQYF
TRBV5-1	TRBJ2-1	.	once	TGCGCCAGCAGCTTGGCCGAGGCAGAATACAATGAGCAGTTCTTC	CASSLAEAEYNEQFF
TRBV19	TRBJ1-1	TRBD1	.	TGTGCCAGTAGTCCCGGGACAGCGAACACTGAAGCTTTCTTT	CASSPGTANTEAFF
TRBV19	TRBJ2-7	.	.	TGTGCCAGTAGCCGGACTACGCCCGGATACGAGCAGTACTTC	CASSRTTPGYEQYF
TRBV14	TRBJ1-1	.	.	TGTGCCAGCAGCCAAGCTGTTTCCTACAGGGCGGGCACTGAAGCTTTCTTT	CASSQAVSYRAGTEAFF
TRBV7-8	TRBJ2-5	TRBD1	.	TGTGCCAGCAGCTTAGGAGGGGGCGCGCAGACCCAGTACTTC	CASSLGGGAQTQYF
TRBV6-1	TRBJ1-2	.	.	TGTGCCAGCACCGAACGGCAGGTACTCTATGGCTACACCTTC	CASTERQVLYGYTF
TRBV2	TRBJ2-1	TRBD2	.	TGTGCCAGCAGCAACCTCTGGGTAGCGGGAGGCCACAATGAGCAGTTCTTC	CASSNLWVAGGHNEQFF
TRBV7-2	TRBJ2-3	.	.	TGTGCCAGCAGCTTAGACCCCATTAGCGCCAGCACAGATACGCAGTATTTT	CASSLDPISASTDTQYF
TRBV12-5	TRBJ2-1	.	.	TGTGCTAGTGGTCGATCTAGTGTACCCCATGGGAATGAGCAGTTCTTC	CASGRSSVPHGNEQFF
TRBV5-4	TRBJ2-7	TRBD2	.	TGTGCCAGCAGCTCGGGAACGGGAGGAGCCTACGAGCAGTACTTC	CASSSGTGGAYEQYF
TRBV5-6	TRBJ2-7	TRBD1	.	TGTGCCAGCAGCTGGGACAGGGCTACCTACGAGCAGTACTTC	CASSWDRATYEQYF
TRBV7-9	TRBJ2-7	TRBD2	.	TGTGCCAGCAGCTTAGGCGGGACTAGCGGGATGAACGAGCAGTACTTC	CASSLGGTSGMNEQYF
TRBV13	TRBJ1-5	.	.	TGTGCCAGCAATGGGGGGTTGGACGGGCCCCAGCATTTT	CASNGGLDGPQHF
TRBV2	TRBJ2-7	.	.	TGTGCCAGCACCCAAGGGGGGGACCCCTACGAGCAGTACTTC	CASTQGGDPYEQYF
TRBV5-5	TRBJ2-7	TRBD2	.	TGTGCCAGCAGCGTCCGAGCGGGATCGGGTTACGAGCAGTACTTC	CASSVRAGSGYEQYF
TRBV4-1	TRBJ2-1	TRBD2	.	TGCGCCAGCAGCCACGGACTAGCGGGAGTCGATGAGCAGTTCTTC	CASSHGLAGVDEQFF
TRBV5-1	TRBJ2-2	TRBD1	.	TGCGCCAGCAGTCCACCCGGGACAGAAAACACCGGGGAGCTGTTTTTT	CASSPPGTENTGELFF
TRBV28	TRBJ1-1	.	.	TGTGCCAGCAGTTTGAGGTCGTACACTGAAGCTTTCTTT	CASSLRSYTEAFF
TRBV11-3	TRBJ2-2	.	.	TGTGCCAGCAGTCCGTACACCGGGGAGCTGTTTTTT	CASSPYTGELFF
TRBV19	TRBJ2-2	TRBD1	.	TGTGCCAGTAGTATAGCCCAGGGGGTAGGGACCGGGGAGCTGTTTTTT	CASSIAQGVGTGELFF
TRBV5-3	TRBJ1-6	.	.	TGTGCCAGAAGCCAGGAGCCCAGGGTTCCTTGGTCACCCCTCCACTTT	CARSQEPRVPWSPLHF
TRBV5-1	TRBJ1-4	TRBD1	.	TGCGCCAGCAGCTTGGGACAGGGGGCTCGATCTAATGAAAAACTGTTTTTT	CASSLGQGARSNEKLFF
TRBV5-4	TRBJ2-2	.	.	TGTGCCAGTACAGGGCGCAACACCGGGGAGCTGTTTTTT	CASTGRNTGELFF